This TCR beta chain was captured by sequencing in a study of metastatic and nonmetastatic thyroid tumors. Whole-study context: The authors compared repertoires across blood and tumor or nodule tissue from malignant and benign thyroid patients. Study outcomes and limitations: Benign nodules were reported to have significantly lower TCR beta diversity than malignant thyroid tumors, in blood and tumor.

V was pared by 8 bases and J by 5 bases, with 10 bases between. Germline V gives CDR1 MNHNS, CDR2 SASEGT. CDR3 size: 12 residues. With MiXCR, TCRdb called clones anew from the PCR reads. The table lists 30,000 to 50,000 clones, approximately 17% of them singletons. No treatment had been given to any patient before thyroid surgery. This clone showed up many times. Antigen specificity is unknown. The sample taken for sequencing was tumor tissue. This receptor was identified in a female donor with papillary thyroid cancer or a benign thyroid nodule (not recorded which). Some clones in this sample may be carry-over from other donors' samples. This chain connects TRBV6-1 to TRBJ2-4; D perhaps matches TRBD2 (7 bases). As DNA, the CDR3 is TGTGCCAGCGGGGGGGCTGAAAACATTCAGTACTTC. It yields the protein CASGGAENIQYF.